This T cell receptor (beta chain) originates from a study of T cells after posttransplantation cyclophosphamide. Whole-study findings and limits: Donor-recipient repertoire similarity was low at 1-2 months, rising over year one.

This clone was detected a few times. Its antigen is as yet unknown. The CDR3 covers 11 residues. V lost 8 bases and J 5 bases, leaving 9 bases between the germline ends. Germline V lookup: CDR1 MNHNS, CDR2 SASEGT. The naive gate required viable CD3+CD4+ or CD3+CD8+ cells with CCR7+CD45RA+CD45RO-CD95-CD27+CD28+ phenotype. TCRdb keeps only in-frame clones here, not all; method: immunoSEQ multiplex PCR. The sample has more than 30,000 clones; around nine tenths are singletons. The sequence was collected from a woman aged 55-70 years in good health, CMV-negative, and a related stem cell transplant donor. The chain recombines TRBV6-1 with TRBJ1-1; the D is unclear. Material for sequencing was naive CD4+ T cells sorted from PBMCs. CDR3 region: CASVRGTEAFF. In DNA form, the CDR3 reads TGTGCCAGCGTCCGGGGAACTGAAGCTTTCTTT.